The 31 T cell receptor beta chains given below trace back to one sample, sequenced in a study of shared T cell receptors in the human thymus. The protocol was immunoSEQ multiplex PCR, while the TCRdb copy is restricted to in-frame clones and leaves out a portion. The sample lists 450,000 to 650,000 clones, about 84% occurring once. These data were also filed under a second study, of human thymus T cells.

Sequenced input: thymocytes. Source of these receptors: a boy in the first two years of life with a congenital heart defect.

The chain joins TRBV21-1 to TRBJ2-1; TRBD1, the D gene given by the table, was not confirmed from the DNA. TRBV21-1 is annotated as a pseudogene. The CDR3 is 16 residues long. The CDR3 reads CASSKEGQGPRVEQFF. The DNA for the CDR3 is TGTGCCAGCAGCAAAGAGGGTCAGGGCCCTAGGGTTGAGCAGTTCTTC.

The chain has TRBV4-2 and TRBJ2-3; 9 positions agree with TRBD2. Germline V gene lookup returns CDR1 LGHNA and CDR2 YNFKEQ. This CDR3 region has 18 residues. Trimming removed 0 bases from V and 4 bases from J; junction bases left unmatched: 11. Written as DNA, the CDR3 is TGTGCCAGCAGCCAAGATCAGCGCGGGAGGGCCGGGGCAGATACGCAGTATTTT. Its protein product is CASSQDQRGRAGADTQYF.

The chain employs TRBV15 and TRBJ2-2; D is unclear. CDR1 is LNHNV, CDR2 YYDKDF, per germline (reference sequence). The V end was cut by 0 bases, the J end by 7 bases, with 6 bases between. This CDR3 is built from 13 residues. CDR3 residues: CATSRDRSGELFF. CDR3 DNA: TGTGCCACCAGCAGAGATCGTAGCGGGGAGCTGTTTTTT.

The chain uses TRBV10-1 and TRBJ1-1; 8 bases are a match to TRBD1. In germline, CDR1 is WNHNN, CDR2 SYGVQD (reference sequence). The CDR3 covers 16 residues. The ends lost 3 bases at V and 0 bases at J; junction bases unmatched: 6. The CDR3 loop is CASSDPTGALNTEAFF. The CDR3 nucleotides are TGCGCCAGCAGTGACCCGACAGGGGCGTTGAACACTGAAGCTTTCTTT.

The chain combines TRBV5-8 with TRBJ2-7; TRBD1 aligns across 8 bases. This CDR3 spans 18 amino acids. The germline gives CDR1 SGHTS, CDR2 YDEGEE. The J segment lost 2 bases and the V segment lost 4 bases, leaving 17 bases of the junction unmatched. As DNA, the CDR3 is TGTGCCAGCAGCCCTCAGTCCCGGGACAGGACCGCCACCTACGAGCAGTACTTC. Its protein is CASSPQSRDRTATYEQYF.

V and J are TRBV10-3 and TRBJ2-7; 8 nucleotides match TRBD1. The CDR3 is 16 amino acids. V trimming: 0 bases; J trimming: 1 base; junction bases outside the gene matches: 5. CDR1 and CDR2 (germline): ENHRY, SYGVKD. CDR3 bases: TGTGCCATCAGTGAGTCAGGGACAGGAGGGTCCTACGAGCAGTACTTC. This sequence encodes CAISESGTGGSYEQYF.

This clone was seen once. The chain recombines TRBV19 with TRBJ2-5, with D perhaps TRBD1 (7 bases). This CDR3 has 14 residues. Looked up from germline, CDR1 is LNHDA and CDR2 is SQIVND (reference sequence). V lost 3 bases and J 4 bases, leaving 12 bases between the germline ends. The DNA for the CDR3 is TGTGCCAGTAGTATTGTGCAGGGGGGAGAGACCCAGTACTTC. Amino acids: CASSIVQGGETQYF.

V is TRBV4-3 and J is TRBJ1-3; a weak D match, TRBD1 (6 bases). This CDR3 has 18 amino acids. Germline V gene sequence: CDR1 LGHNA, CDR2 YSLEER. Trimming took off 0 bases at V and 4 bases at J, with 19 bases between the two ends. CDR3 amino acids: CASSQDLVTGFSGNTIYF. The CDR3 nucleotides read TGCGCCAGCAGCCAAGATCTTGTGACAGGTTTCTCCGGAAACACCATATATTTT.

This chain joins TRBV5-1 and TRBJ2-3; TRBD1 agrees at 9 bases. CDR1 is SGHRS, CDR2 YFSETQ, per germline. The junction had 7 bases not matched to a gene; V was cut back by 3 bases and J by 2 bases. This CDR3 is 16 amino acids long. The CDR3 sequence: CASSWGQGPLTDTQYF. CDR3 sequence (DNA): TGCGCCAGCAGCTGGGGACAGGGTCCGCTCACAGATACGCAGTATTTT.

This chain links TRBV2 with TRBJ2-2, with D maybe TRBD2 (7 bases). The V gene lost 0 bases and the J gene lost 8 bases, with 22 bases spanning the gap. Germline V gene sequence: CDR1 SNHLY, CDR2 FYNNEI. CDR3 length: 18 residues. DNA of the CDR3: TGTGCCAGCAGTGAAGCGGGGGGGCTCTGGCTAACTGGTGGGGAGCTGTTTTTT. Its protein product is CASSEAGGLWLTGGELFF. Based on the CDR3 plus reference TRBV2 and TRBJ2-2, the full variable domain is EPEVTQTPSHQVTQMGQEVILRCVPISNHLYFYWYRQILGQKVEFLVSFYNNEISEKSEIFDDQFSVERPDGSNFTLKIRSTKLEDSAMYFCASSEAGGLWLTGGELFFGEGSRLTVL.

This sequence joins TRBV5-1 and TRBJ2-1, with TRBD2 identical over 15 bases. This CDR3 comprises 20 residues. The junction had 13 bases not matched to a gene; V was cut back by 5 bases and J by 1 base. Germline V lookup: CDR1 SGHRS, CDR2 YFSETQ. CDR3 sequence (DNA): TGCGCCAGCAGTTTCCCGGGACTAGCGGGAGGCAACGCTTCCTACAATGAGCAGTTCTTC. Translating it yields CASSFPGLAGGNASYNEQFF.

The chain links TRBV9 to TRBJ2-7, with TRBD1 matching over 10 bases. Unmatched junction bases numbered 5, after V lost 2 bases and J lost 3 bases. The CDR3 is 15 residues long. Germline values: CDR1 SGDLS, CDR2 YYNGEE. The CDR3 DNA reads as TGTGCCAGCAGCGTTGGGACAGGGGTCATCTACGAGCAGTACTTC. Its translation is CASSVGTGVIYEQYF. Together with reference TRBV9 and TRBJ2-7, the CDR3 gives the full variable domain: DSGVTQTPKHLITATGQRVTLRCSPRSGDLSVYWYQQSLDQGLQFLIQYYNGEERAKGNILERFSAQQFPDLHSELNLSSLELGDSALYFCASSVGTGVIYEQYFGPGTRLTVT.

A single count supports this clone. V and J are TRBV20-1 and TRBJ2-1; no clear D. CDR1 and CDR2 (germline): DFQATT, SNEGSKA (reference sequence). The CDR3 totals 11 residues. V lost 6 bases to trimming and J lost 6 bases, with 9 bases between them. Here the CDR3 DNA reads TGCAGTGCCGGCCCGGGCAATGAGCAGTTCTTC. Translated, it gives CSAGPGNEQFF.

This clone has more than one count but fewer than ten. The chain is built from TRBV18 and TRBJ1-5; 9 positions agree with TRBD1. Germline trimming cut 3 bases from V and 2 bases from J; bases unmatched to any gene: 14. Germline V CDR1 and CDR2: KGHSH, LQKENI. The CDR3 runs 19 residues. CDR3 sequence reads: CASSPSSGQGRIGNQPQHF. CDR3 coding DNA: TGTGCCAGCTCACCGAGTTCAGGACAGGGGCGTATAGGCAATCAGCCCCAGCATTTT.

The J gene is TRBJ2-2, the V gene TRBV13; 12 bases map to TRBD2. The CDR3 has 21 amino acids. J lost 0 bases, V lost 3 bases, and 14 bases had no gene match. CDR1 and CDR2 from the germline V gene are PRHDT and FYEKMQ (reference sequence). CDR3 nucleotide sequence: TGTGCCAGCAGCTTCGAGTCGCACAAGACTAGCGGGAGTACGAACACCGGGGAGCTGTTTTTT. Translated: CASSFESHKTSGSTNTGELFF.

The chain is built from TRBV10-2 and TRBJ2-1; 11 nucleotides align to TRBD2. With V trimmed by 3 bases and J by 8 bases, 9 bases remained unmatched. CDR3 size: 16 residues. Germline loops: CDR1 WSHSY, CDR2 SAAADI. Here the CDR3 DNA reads TGCGCCAGCAGTGACTCGGGACTAGCGGTCGGTGATGAGCAGTTCTTC. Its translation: CASSDSGLAVGDEQFF.

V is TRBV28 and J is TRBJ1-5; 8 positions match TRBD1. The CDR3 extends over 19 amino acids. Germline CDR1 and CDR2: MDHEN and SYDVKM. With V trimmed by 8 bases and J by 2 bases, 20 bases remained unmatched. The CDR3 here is CASGHLGRGRNFGNQPQHF. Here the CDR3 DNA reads TGTGCCAGCGGTCACTTGGGCAGGGGGCGGAATTTTGGCAATCAGCCCCAGCATTTT.

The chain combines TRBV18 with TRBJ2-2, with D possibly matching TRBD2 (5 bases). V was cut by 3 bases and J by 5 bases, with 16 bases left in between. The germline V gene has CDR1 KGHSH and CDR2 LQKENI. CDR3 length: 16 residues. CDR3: CASSPGYAGLTGELFF. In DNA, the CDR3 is TGTGCCAGCTCACCCGGCTATGCGGGTTTAACCGGGGAGCTGTTTTTT.

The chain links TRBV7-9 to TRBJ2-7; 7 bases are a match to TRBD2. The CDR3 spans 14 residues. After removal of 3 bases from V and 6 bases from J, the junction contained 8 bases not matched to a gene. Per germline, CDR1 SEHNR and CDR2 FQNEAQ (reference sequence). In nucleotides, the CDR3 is TGTGCCAGCAGCTTGGCTAGCGGATCGTTCGAGCAGTACTTC. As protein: CASSLASGSFEQYF.

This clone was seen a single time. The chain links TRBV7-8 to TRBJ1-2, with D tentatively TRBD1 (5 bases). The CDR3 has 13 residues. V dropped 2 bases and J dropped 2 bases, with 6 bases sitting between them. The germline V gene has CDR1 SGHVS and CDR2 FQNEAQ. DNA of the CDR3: TGTGCCAGCAGCTTAAAGGGGAACTATGGCTACACCTTC. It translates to CASSLKGNYGYTF.

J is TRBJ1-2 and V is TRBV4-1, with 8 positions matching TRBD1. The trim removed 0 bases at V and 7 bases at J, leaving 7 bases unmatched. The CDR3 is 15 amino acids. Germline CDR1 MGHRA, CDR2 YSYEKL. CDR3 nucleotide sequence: TGCGCCAGCAGCCAAGATGACAGGGGAGTTGGTGGCTACACCTTC. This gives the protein CASSQDDRGVGGYTF.

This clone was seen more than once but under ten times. CDR3 amino acids: CSVEDGHPGLYEQYF. CDR3 coding DNA: TGCAGCGTTGAGGATGGGCACCCAGGGCTATACGAGCAGTACTTC. The chain employs TRBV29-1 and TRBJ2-7; perhaps TRBD1 as D (5 bases). This CDR3 has 15 amino acids. Trimming took off 3 bases at V and 4 bases at J, with 19 bases between the two ends. Per germline, CDR1 SQVTM and CDR2 ANQGSEA.

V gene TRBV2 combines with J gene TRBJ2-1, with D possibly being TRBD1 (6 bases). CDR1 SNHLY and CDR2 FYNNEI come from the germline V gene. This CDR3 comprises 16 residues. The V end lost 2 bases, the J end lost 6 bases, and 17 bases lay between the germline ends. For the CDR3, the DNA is TGTGCCAGCAGTGAAAGGGACATTTTCATGACCAATGAGCAGTTCTTC. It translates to CASSERDIFMTNEQFF.

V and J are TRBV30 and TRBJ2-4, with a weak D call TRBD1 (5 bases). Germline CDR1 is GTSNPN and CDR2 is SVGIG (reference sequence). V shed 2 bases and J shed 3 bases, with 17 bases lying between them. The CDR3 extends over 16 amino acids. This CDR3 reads CAWSKTAGWRKNIQYF. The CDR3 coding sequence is TGTGCCTGGAGTAAGACAGCTGGGTGGCGCAAAAACATTCAGTACTTC.

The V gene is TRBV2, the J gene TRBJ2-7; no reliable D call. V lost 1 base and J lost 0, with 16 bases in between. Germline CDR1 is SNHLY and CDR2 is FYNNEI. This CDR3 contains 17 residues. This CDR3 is CASSEDLRCDNSYEQYF. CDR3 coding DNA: TGTGCCAGCAGTGAAGATCTTCGTTGCGATAACTCCTACGAGCAGTACTTC.

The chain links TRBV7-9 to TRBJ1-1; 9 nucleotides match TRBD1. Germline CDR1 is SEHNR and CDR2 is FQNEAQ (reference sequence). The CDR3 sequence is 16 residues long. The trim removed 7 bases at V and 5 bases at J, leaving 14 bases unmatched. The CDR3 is CASTQFTGGLGTEAFF. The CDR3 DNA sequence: TGTGCCAGCACCCAATTTACAGGGGGCTTGGGGACTGAAGCTTTCTTT.

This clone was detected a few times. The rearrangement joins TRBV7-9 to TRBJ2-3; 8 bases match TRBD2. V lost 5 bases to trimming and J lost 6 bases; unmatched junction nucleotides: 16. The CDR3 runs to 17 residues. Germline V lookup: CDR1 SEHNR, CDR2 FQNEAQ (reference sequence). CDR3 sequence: CASSPRTGTSAMDTQYF. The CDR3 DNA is TGTGCCAGCAGCCCAAGGACCGGGACTAGTGCAATGGATACGCAGTATTTT. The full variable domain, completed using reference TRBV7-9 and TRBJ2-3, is DTGVSQNPRHKITKRGQNVTFRCDPISEHNRLYWYRQTLGQGPEFLTYFQNEAQLEKSRLLSDRFSAERPKGSFSTLEIQRTEQGDSAMYLCASSPRTGTSAMDTQYFGPGTRLTVL.

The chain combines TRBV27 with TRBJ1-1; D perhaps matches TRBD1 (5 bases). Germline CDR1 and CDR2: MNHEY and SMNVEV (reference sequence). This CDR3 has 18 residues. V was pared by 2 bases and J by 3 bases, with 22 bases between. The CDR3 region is CASSLQTERGILDTEAFF. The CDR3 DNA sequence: TGTGCCAGCAGTTTACAGACCGAAAGGGGTATTTTGGACACTGAAGCTTTCTTT.

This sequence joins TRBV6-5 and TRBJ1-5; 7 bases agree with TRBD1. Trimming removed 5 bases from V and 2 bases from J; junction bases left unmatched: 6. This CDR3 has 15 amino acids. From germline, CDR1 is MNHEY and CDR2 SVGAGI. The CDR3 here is CASSPRTGGNQPQHF. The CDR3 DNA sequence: TGTGCCAGCAGTCCAAGAACAGGGGGCAATCAGCCCCAGCATTTT.

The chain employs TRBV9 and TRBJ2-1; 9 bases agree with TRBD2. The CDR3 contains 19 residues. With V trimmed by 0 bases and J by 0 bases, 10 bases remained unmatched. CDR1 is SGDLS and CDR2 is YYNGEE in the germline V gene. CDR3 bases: TGTGCCAGCAGCGTAGGCCCAGCGGGAGGCTCGAGCTCCTACAATGAGCAGTTCTTC. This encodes CASSVGPAGGSSSYNEQFF.

The CDR3 sequence is CASSPRDTGELFF. In DNA, the CDR3 is TGTGCCAGCAGTCCGCGGGACACCGGGGAGCTGTTTTTT. This chain joins TRBV7-9 and TRBJ2-2; TRBD2 is a possible D gene (5 bases). This CDR3 region has 13 residues. Germline V gene lookup returns CDR1 SEHNR and CDR2 FQNEAQ (reference sequence). V dropped 6 bases and J dropped 3 bases, with 8 bases sitting between them.